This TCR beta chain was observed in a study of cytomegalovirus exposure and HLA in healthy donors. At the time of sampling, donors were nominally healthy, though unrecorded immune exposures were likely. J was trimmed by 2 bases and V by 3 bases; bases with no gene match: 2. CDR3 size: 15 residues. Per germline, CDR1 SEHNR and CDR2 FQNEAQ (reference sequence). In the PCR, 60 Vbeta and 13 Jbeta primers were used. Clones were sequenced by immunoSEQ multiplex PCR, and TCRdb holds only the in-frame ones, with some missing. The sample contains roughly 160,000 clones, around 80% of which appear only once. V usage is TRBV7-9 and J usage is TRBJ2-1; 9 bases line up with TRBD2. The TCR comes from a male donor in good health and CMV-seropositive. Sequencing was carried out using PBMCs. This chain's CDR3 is CASSFRTSAYNEQFF. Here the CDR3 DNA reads TGTGCCAGCAGCTTTAGGACTAGCGCCTACAATGAGCAGTTCTTC.